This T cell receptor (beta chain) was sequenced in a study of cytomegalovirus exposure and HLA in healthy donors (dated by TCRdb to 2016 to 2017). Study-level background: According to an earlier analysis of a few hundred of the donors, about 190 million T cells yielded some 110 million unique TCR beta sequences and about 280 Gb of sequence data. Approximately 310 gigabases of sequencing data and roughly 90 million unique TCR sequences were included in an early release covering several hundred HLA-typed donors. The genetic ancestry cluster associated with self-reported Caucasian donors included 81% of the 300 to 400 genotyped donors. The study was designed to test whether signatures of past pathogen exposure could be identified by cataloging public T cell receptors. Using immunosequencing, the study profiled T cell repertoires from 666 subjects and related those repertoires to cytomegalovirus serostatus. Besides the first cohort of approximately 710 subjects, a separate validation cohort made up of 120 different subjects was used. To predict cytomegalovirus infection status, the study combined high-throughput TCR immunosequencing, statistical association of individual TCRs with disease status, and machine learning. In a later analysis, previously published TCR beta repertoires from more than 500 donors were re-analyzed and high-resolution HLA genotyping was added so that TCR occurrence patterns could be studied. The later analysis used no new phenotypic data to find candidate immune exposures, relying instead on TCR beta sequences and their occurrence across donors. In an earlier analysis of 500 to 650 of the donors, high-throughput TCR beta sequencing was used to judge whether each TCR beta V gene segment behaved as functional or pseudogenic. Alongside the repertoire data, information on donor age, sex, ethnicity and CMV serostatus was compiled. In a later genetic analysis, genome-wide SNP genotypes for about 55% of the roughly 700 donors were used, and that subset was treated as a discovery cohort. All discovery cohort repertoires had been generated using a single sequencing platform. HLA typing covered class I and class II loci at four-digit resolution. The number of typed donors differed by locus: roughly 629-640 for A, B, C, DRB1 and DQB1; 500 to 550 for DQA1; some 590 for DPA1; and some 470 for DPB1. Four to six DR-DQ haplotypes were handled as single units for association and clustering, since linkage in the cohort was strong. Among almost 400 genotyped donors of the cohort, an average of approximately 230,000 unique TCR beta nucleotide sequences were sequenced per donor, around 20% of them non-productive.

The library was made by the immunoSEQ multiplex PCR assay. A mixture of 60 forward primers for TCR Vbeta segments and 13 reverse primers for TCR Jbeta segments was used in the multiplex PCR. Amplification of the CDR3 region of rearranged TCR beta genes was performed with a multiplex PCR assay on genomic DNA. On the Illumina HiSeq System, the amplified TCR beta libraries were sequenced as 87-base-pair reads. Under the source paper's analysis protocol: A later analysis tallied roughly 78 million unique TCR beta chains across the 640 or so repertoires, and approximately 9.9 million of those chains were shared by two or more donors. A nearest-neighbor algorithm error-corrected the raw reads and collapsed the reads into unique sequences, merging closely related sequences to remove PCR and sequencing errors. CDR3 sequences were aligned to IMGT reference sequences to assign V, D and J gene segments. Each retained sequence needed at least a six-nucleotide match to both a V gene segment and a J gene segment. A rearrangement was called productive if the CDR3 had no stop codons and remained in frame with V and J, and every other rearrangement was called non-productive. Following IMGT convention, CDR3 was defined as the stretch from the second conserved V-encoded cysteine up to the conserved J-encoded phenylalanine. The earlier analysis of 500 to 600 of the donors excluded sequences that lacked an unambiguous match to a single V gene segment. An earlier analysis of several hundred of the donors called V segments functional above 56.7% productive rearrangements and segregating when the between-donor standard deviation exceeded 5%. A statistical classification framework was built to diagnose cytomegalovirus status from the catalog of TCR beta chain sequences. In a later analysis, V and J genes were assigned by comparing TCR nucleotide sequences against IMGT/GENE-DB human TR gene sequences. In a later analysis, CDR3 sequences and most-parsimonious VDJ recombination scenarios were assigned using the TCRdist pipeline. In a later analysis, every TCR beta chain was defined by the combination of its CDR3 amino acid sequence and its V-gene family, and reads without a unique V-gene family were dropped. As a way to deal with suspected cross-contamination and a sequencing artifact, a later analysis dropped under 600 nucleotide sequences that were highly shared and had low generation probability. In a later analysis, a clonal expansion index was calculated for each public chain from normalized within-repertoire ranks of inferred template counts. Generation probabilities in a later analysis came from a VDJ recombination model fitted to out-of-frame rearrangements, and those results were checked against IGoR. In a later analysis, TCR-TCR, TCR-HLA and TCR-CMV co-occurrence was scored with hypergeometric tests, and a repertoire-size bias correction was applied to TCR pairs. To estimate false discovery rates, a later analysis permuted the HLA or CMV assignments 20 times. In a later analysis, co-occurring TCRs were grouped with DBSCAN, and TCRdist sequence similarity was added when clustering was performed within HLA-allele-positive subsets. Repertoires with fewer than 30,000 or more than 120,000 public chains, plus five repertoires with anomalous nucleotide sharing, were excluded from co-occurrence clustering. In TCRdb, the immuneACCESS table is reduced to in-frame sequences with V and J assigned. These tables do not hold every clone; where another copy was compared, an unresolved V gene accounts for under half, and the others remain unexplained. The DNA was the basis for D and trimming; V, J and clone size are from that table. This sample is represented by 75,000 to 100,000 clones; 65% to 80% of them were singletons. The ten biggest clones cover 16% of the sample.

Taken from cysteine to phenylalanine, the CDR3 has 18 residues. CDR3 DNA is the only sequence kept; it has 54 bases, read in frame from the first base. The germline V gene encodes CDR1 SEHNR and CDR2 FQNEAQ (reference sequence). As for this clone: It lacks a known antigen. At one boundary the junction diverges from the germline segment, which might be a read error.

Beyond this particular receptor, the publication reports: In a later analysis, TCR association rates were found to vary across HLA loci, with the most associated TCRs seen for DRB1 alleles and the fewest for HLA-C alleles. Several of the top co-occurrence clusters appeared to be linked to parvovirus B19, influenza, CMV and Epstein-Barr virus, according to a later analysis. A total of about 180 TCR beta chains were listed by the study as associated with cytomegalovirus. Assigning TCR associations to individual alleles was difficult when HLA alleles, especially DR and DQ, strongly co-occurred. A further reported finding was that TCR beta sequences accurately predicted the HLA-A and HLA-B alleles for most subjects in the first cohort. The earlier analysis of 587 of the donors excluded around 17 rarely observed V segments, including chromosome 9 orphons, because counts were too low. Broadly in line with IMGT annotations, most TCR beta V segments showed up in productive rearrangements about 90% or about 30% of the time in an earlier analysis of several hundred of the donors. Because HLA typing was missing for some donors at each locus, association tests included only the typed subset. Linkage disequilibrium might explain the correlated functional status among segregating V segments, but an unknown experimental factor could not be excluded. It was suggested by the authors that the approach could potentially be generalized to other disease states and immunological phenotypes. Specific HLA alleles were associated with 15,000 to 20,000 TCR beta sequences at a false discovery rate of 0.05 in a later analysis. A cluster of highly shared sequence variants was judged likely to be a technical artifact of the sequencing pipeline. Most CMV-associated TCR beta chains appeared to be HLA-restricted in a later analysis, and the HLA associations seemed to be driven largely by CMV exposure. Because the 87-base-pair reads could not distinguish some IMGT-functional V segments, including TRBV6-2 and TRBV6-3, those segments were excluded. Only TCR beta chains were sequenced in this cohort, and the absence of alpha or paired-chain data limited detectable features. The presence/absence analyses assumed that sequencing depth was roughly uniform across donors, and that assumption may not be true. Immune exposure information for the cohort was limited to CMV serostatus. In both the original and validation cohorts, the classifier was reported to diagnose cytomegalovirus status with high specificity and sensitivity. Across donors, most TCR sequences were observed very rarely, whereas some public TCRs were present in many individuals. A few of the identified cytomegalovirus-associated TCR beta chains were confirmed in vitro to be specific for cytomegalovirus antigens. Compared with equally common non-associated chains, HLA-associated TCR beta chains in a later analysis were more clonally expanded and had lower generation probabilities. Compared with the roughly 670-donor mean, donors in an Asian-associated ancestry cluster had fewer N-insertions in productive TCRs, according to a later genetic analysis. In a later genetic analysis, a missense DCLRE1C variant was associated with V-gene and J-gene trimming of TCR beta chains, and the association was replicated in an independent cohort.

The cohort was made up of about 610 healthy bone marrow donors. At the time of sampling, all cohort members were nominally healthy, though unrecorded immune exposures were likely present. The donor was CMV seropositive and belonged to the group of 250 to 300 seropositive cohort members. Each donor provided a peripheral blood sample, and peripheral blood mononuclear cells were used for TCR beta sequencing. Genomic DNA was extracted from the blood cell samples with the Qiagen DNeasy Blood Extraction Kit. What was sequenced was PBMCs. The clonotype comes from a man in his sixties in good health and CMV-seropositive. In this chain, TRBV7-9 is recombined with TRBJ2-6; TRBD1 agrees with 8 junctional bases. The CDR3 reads CSSNRGAGGGSGANVLTF. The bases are TGTTCCAGCAACAGGGGGGCAGGGGGTGGCTCTGGGGCCAACGTCCTGACTTTC.